This is a list of T cell receptor beta chains from one sample in a study of blood T cell repertoires in COVID-19. The data were produced by immunoSEQ multiplex PCR, yet TCRdb's version contains in-frame clones alone and is incomplete. The sample carries approximately 220,000 clones, around 83% recorded once. Material for sequencing was peripheral blood. The receptors derive from a middle-aged man who had recovered from COVID-19. CDR3s include the opening cysteine and the closing phenylalanine or tryptophan. D genes are given only for firm matches. A clone size is listed for some rows: how often the clone was seen (once, few, many), or a class if it is expanded.

TRBJ1-5,.,TRBV3-1/TRBV3-2,.,TGTGCCAGCAGCCAATTAAATCAGCCCCAGCATTTT,CASSQLNQPQHF
TRBJ2-1,.,TRBV3-1/TRBV3-2,.,TGTGCCAGCAGGAGAGACAGGAGCTCCTACAATGAGCAGTTCTTC,CASRRDRSSYNEQFF
TRBJ2-2,.,TRBV27,.,TGTGCCAGCAGCTTTACCGGGGAGCTGTTTTTT,CASSFTGELFF
TRBJ1-1,.,TRBV6-5,.,TGTGCCAGCACCCCCGGGTGGAACACTGAAGCTTTCTTT,CASTPGWNTEAFF
TRBJ2-1,.,TRBV27,TRBD2,TGTGCCAGCAGTTTATCCATCCCTAGCGGCCTGGCGGGGGAGCAGTTCTTC,CASSLSIPSGLAGEQFF
TRBJ1-1,once,TRBV7-2,TRBD1,TGTGCCAGCAGCGTGGGACAGTCCATGAACACTGAAGCTTTCTTT,CASSVGQSMNTEAFF
TRBJ2-1,.,TRBV10-3,.,TGTGCCATCAGTGGGGCTAGCGTTTACAATGAGCAGTTCTTC,CAISGASVYNEQFF
TRBJ2-7,.,TRBV29-1,TRBD2,TGCAGCGTTGCTAGCGGGAGGGCCGCCGAGCAGTACTTC,CSVASGRAAEQYF
TRBJ2-7,.,TRBV6-5,.,TGTGCCAGCAGCTCTACGCTCTACGAGCAGTACTTC,CASSSTLYEQYF
TRBJ2-7,.,TRBV30,TRBD2,TGTGCCTCATATAGCGGGAATACCGAGCAGTACTTC,CASYSGNTEQYF
TRBJ1-5,.,TRBV20-1,TRBD1,TGCAGTGCTAGTGGGGGACAGGGAAGCAATCAGCCCCAGCATTTT,CSASGGQGSNQPQHF
TRBJ1-4,.,TRBV2,TRBD1,TGTGCCAGCAGGATGACAGGGGCTAATGAAAAACTGTTTTTT,CASRMTGANEKLFF
TRBJ2-1,.,TRBV5-1,.,TGCGCCAGCAGCTTTAACAGGGTTACCGATGAGCAGTTCTTC,CASSFNRVTDEQFF
TRBJ2-7,.,TRBV3-1/TRBV3-2,.,TGTGCCAGCAGCCAAAGTTCCCTCGGGAACGAGCAGTACTTC,CASSQSSLGNEQYF
TRBJ2-5,.,TRBV19,TRBD2,TGTGCCAGTAGTATAGGGCTAGCGGGCGTCTGGGAGACCCAGTACTTC,CASSIGLAGVWETQYF
TRBJ2-7,once,TRBV12-3/TRBV12-4,.,TGTGCCAGCACCCAGGGGCTGGACTACGAGCAGTACTTC,CASTQGLDYEQYF
TRBJ1-2,.,TRBV19,.,TGTGCCAGTAGGTCTTCGGCGGGGGTTCGTGGCTACACCTTC,CASRSSAGVRGYTF
TRBJ2-7,.,TRBV28,.,TGTGCCAGCAATGGGGGGGCCCTAATCTACGAGCAGTACTTC,CASNGGALIYEQYF
TRBJ2-2,.,TRBV5-4,TRBD1,TGTGCCAGCAGCTGGGACAGGGGGCGCCGATTATCTAAGAACACCGGGGAGCTGTTTTTT,CASSWDRGRRLSKNTGELFF
TRBJ2-7,.,TRBV4-1,TRBD2,TGCGCCAGCAGCCAAGTTGGCCTAGCGGGAGACGAGCAGTACTTC,CASSQVGLAGDEQYF
TRBJ1-2,.,TRBV7-9,.,TGTGCCAGCAGCTCCGAGGCGCATGGCTACACCTTC,CASSSEAHGYTF
TRBJ2-2,.,TRBV2,TRBD1,TGTGCCAGCAGAAAGACAGGGGCACACACCGGGGAGCTGTTTTTT,CASRKTGAHTGELFF
TRBJ2-1,.,TRBV7-9,TRBD2,TGTGCCAGCAGCTTAGCCCCGGCGGGACTAGCGGCCTACAATGAGCAGTTCTTC,CASSLAPAGLAAYNEQFF
TRBJ2-7,.,TRBV28,TRBD2,TGTGCCAGCTGGACTAGCGGGAGGATCCCCTACGAGCAGTACTTC,CASWTSGRIPYEQYF
TRBJ2-1,.,TRBV11-2,.,TGTGCCAGCAGCTTAGCACTTAGACTAGGGGTGTACAATGAGCAGTTCTTC,CASSLALRLGVYNEQFF
TRBJ2-3,.,TRBV11-2,.,TGTGCCAGCAGCTTATCCGGGGGCACAGATACGCAGTATTTT,CASSLSGGTDTQYF
TRBJ2-6,.,TRBV7-9,.,TGTGCCAGCAGCTTAGACAGGGCTGGGGCCAACGTCCTGACTTTC,CASSLDRAGANVLTF
TRBJ1-6,.,TRBV6-5,.,TGTGCCAGCAGTTACTCGAAAGGCGGTAATTCACCCCTCCACTTT,CASSYSKGGNSPLHF
TRBJ1-2,once,TRBV2,TRBD1,TGTGCCAGCAGTATGATTAGGACAGGGGGCTTAAACTATGGCTACACCTTC,CASSMIRTGGLNYGYTF
TRBJ1-1,.,TRBV5-4,TRBD1,TGTGCCAGCAGCTTGGGCCCACAGGGGGCGGTTAACTTTGAAGCTTTCTTT,CASSLGPQGAVNFEAFF
TRBJ1-2,.,TRBV6-6,.,TGTGCCAGCAGTTACTCGACACTGAACTATGGCTACACCTTC,CASSYSTLNYGYTF
TRBJ2-5,few,TRBV7-6,TRBD1,TGTGCCAGCAGCCCTAGGACAGGGCGAACCCAGTACTTC,CASSPRTGRTQYF
TRBJ2-1,.,TRBV27,.,TGTGCCAGCAGTTTATATCAGAGGGTCAATGAGCAGTTCTTC,CASSLYQRVNEQFF
TRBJ2-5,.,TRBV6-5,.,TGTGCCACACGCGCGCCCCAAGAGACCCAGTACTTC,CATRAPQETQYF
TRBJ2-1,.,TRBV21-1,.,TGTGCCAGCAGGAAACTAGCGGGGACCCCCTATGAGCAGTTCTTC,CASRKLAGTPYEQFF
TRBJ1-5,.,TRBV19,.,TGTGCCAGTAGTATTCGGGTCAATGAAAATCAGCCCCAGCATTTT,CASSIRVNENQPQHF
TRBJ2-7,.,TRBV7-9,.,TGTGCCAGCGTTCGCGGCACTAGCCTGGTCCCCTACGAGCAGTACTTC,CASVRGTSLVPYEQYF